A selection of T cell receptor beta chains follows, all from one sample in a study of neoadjuvant nivolumab and ipilimumab in lung cancer. Produced via immunoSEQ multiplex PCR; TCRdb's table is partial and in-frame only. The repertoire includes more than 2,000 clones, over 65% of them detected once, and around 10% sits in the top ten. The input for sequencing was adjacent normal lung tissue, taken after neoadjuvant nivolumab, alone or with ipilimumab, at or shortly before surgery. The receptors come from an adult with non-small cell lung cancer. Both conserved end residues are part of each CDR3. The order of the fields is J gene, V gene, D gene, CDR3 protein. A D gene is named only where the DNA matches it firmly.

>TRBJ2-7|TRBV28|TRBD2
CASSWSGLANYEQYF
>TRBJ2-2|TRBV5-6|.
CASSLDLNTGELFF
>TRBJ1-1|TRBV6-5|.
CASSYTPSLFNTEAFF
>TRBJ2-7|TRBV11-2|TRBD1
CASSLGTGRGSYEQYF
>TRBJ2-7|TRBV27|TRBD2
CASSFASGSYEQYF
>TRBJ2-5|TRBV9|.
CASSARGSWEETQYF
>TRBJ2-5|TRBV9|.
CASSQGVRSQETQYF
>TRBJ2-3|TRBV30|TRBD2
CAWSVRRESTDTQYF
>TRBJ1-4|TRBV2|TRBD1
CASNLDRGYEKLFF
>TRBJ2-7|TRBV5-1|TRBD1
CASSTGTGYYEQYF
>TRBJ2-6|TRBV18|.
CASSPPPWEFSGANVLTF
>TRBJ2-2|TRBV5-4|.
CASSLLGGRITGELFF
>TRBJ1-2|TRBV7-9|.
CASSSRQENYGYTF
>TRBJ1-1|TRBV6-5|.
CASSLQGGTEAFF
>TRBJ1-1|TRBV7-2|.
CASSQTGSTEAFF
>TRBJ2-1|TRBV29-1|TRBD2
CSVEDTGLAGRYDNEQFF
>TRBJ2-7|TRBV6-1|TRBD1
CAYHLSRGIYEQYF
>TRBJ2-3|TRBV7-2|TRBD2
CASSLGRLAFTSTDTQYF
>TRBJ2-7|TRBV28|.
CASSSASRSSYEQYF
>TRBJ1-1|TRBV4-2|.
CASSQSAGIRGNTEAFF
>TRBJ2-7|TRBV6-5|.
CASSQQYEQYF
>TRBJ2-1|TRBV25-1|TRBD1
CASSDFDRGVMNEQFF
>TRBJ1-1|TRBV7-2|.
CASSLVGLGTEAFF
>TRBJ2-7|TRBV18|TRBD1
CASSLGGQASYEQYF
>TRBJ1-4|TRBV28|.
CASSRMTATELFF
>TRBJ2-5|TRBV5-1|.
CASSLSGAAEETQYF
>TRBJ2-1|TRBV6-5|.
CASRRASNNEQFF
>TRBJ2-1|TRBV6-4|TRBD1
CASSDGTGNYNEQFF
>TRBJ2-1|TRBV11-2|.
CASSLQRSRNEQFF
>TRBJ2-1|TRBV9|TRBD1
CASHPRDRGLWGEQFF
>TRBJ1-5|TRBV27|.
CASSPWPGRKNQPQHF
>TRBJ2-5|TRBV10-2|TRBD2
CASSLTSGGQETQYF
>TRBJ1-1|TRBV30|.
CAWSRGLLDTEAFF